The 27 T cell receptor beta chains presented below share a single source sample, sequenced in a study of blood T cells in healthy people across ages. With a J-beta primer mix and a sample-barcoded 5' primer, a second PCR ran about 6 to 11 cycles. TCRdb re-called the 5' RACE reads through MiXCR, storing one row per CDR3 protein. The sample yields about 1.6 million distinct CDR3 sequences, about 31% seen once. The sequencing input was blood. These receptors were obtained from a young woman in good health.

This clonotype was seen at least ten times. The V gene is TRBV4-2, the J gene TRBJ2-3, with 8 nucleotides matching TRBD2. V lost 1 base, J lost 4 bases, and 4 bases stayed unmatched. The CDR3 consists of 15 residues. Germline CDR1 and CDR2: LGHNA and YNFKEQ. CDR3 nucleotides: TGTGCCAGCAGCCAAGGGGCGGGGGGACCAGATACGCAGTATTTT. Its translation: CASSQGAGGPDTQYF.

This rearrangement joins TRBV9 to TRBJ2-1; unclear D gene. Germline V lookup: CDR1 SGDLS, CDR2 YYNGEE. V lost 3 bases, J lost 6 bases, and 16 bases lay in between. The CDR3 has 15 residues. The CDR3 bases are TGTGCCAGCAGCGCATCTAGTGGATTTGTCAATGAGCAGTTCTTC. Its protein is CASSASSGFVNEQFF. Drawing the rest from reference TRBV9 and TRBJ2-1, the complete variable domain is DSGVTQTPKHLITATGQRVTLRCSPRSGDLSVYWYQQSLDQGLQFLIQYYNGEERAKGNILERFSAQQFPDLHSELNLSSLELGDSALYFCASSASSGFVNEQFFGPGTRLTVL.

This clonotype was detected only a few times. The chain combines TRBV10-3 with TRBJ2-7; TRBD1 agrees at 7 bases. Germline CDR1 ENHRY, CDR2 SYGVKD. After removal of 4 bases from V and 2 bases from J, the junction contained 2 bases not matched to a gene. The CDR3 sequence is 13 residues long. The CDR3 region has the DNA TGTGCCATCAGTGGACAGGGCACCTACGAGCAGTACTTC. Translating gives CAISGQGTYEQYF.

The genes are TRBV20-1 and TRBJ2-5, with 7 bases fitting TRBD2. V shed 6 bases and J 2 bases; nucleotides not matched to a gene: 15. CDR1 and CDR2 (germline): DFQATT, SNEGSKA (reference sequence). The CDR3 runs 16 residues. DNA of the CDR3: TGCAGTGCGCCTTATAGAGAGCGGGGATCACAAGAGACCCAGTACTTC. This codes for CSAPYRERGSQETQYF.

The rearrangement uses TRBV15 and TRBJ1-6; D uncertain. V lost 2 bases and J 8 bases, leaving 13 bases between the germline ends. Germline V lookup: CDR1 LNHNV, CDR2 YYDKDF (reference sequence). CDR3 length equals 15 residues. The CDR3: CATSRNANGDSPLHF. In nucleotides, the CDR3 is TGTGCCACCAGCAGAAACGCCAACGGGGATTCACCCCTCCACTTT.

This clonotype has just a few counts. CDR3 DNA: TGTGCCAGCGGTCTGACAGGGGTTAATAATGAGCAGTTCTTC. As protein: CASGLTGVNNEQFF. The rearrangement links TRBV7-9 to TRBJ2-1; 8 nucleotides agree with TRBD1. Germline values: CDR1 SEHNR, CDR2 FQNEAQ (reference sequence). The CDR3 has 14 residues. The trim removed 8 bases at V and 7 bases at J, leaving 10 bases unmatched.

This clonotype was recorded a few times. The chain carries TRBV27 and TRBJ2-5, with 7 bases that match TRBD1. Unmatched junction bases numbered 12, after V lost 6 bases and J lost 2 bases. The germline gives CDR1 MNHEY, CDR2 SMNVEV (reference sequence). The CDR3 has 16 amino acids. The CDR3 region is CASSSIAPGQQETQYF. In DNA form, the CDR3 reads TGTGCCAGCAGCTCCATAGCCCCGGGACAGCAAGAGACCCAGTACTTC.

In DNA form, the CDR3 reads TGTGCCAGCAGCCAAGATGTGGGACAGGGGGCGCACGGCTACACCTTC. Amino acid sequence: CASSQDVGQGAHGYTF. This chain uses TRBV3-1 with TRBJ1-2; 12 bases are shared with TRBD1. Looked up from germline, CDR1 is LGHDT and CDR2 is YNNKEL (reference sequence). The CDR3 runs to 16 residues. V was pared by 0 bases and J by 8 bases, with 7 bases of the junction left unmatched. Combining the CDR3 with reference TRBV3-1 and TRBJ1-2 gives the whole variable domain DTAVSQTPKYLVTQMGNDKSIKCEQNLGHDTMYWYKQDSKKFLKIMFSYNNKELIINETVPNRFSPKSPDKAHLNLHINSLELGDSAVYFCASSQDVGQGAHGYTFGSGTRLTVV.

The V and J genes are TRBV6-1 and TRBJ2-3; D gene unclear. The CDR3 length is 16 residues. The V and J ends lost 8 bases and 4 bases respectively, with 22 bases between them. Germline CDR1 and CDR2: MNHNS and SASEGT. CDR3 bases: TGTGCCAGCTCAGGCTCCGGGCCCCAGCACTCAGATACGCAGTATTTT. Its translation is CASSGSGPQHSDTQYF.

In its sample, this clonotype was seen many times. The V call is TRBV11-2, the J call TRBJ2-1; 11 bases match TRBD1. The CDR3 is made up of 15 amino acids. Germline lookup yields CDR1 SGHAT and CDR2 FQNNGV. Trimming took 5 bases from V and 7 from J; bases not matched to a gene: 7. The CDR3 sequence: CASSPGTGGMNEQFF. DNA for the CDR3: TGTGCCAGCAGCCCCGGGACAGGGGGTATGAATGAGCAGTTCTTC. Full variable domain (rest looked up from reference TRBV11-2 and TRBJ2-1): EAGVAQSPRYKIIEKRQSVAFWCNPISGHATLYWYQQILGQGPKLLIQFQNNGVVDDSQLPKDRFSAERLKGVDSTLKIQPAKLEDSAVYLCASSPGTGGMNEQFFGPGTRLTVL.

There are a few counts of this clonotype. The genes are TRBV3-1 and TRBJ2-7; no clear D gene. The CDR3 is 14 amino acids. The germline V gene has CDR1 LGHDT and CDR2 YNNKEL (reference sequence). Trimming removed 4 bases from V and 7 bases from J, with 17 bases in between. This chain's CDR3 is CASSLSGPTGEQYF. For the CDR3, the DNA is TGTGCCAGCAGCCTATCCGGGCCCACTGGGGAGCAGTACTTC.

This clonotype has a single count. This chain connects TRBV11-3 to TRBJ2-1; 9 nucleotides align to TRBD2. The CDR3 loop spans 16 amino acids. Trimming took 0 bases from V and 8 from J; bases not matched to a gene: 8. The germline gives CDR1 SGHNT, CDR2 YENEEA. The CDR3 region has the DNA TGTGCCAGCAGCTTAGACACTAGCGGGTACGGCGATGAGCAGTTCTTC. It yields the protein CASSLDTSGYGDEQFF.

This clonotype was seen many times. V and J are TRBV29-1 and TRBJ1-1, with D possibly being TRBD1 (5 bases). In germline, CDR1 is SQVTM, CDR2 ANQGSEA. The V end was cut by 4 bases, the J end by 4 bases, with 10 bases between. The CDR3 totals 12 residues. The CDR3 reads CSVAQRGTEAFF. The DNA of the CDR3 is TGCAGCGTTGCACAAAGGGGCACTGAAGCTTTCTTT.

V and J are TRBV20-1 and TRBJ2-3; D is uncertain. The CDR3 covers 15 residues. The germline V gene has CDR1 DFQATT and CDR2 SNEGSKA (reference sequence). Trimming took off 3 bases at V and 0 bases at J, with 13 bases between the two ends. CDR3 sequence reads: CSASPHPRSTDTQYF. In nucleotides, the CDR3 is TGCAGTGCTAGCCCCCACCCACGAAGCACAGATACGCAGTATTTT.

This clonotype was detected a few times. This chain joins TRBV5-8 and TRBJ1-4, with a possible D match to TRBD1 (5 bases). Germline CDR1 SGHTS, CDR2 YDEGEE. CDR3 length equals 17 residues. With 0 bases removed from V and 5 bases from J, the gap between germline ends came to 17 bases. The CDR3 region is CASSLGTRGGPNEKLFF. The CDR3, as DNA: TGTGCCAGCAGCTTGGGGACCCGGGGCGGACCCAATGAAAAACTGTTTTTT.

This clonotype has a single count. At one of its ends the junction is not consistent with the germline gene, which may arise from a read error. V gene TRBV7-3 combines with J gene TRBJ2-3, with 10 bases matching TRBD2. In germline, CDR1 is SGHTA, CDR2 FQGTGA. This CDR3 contains 15 residues. This CDR3 is CASSSGLANTGTQYF. DNA of the CDR3: TGTGCCAGCAGCTCGGGACTAGCGAACACAGGTACGCAGTATTTT. The whole variable domain, remainder taken from reference TRBV7-3 and TRBJ2-3, is GAGVSQTPSNKVTEKGKYVELRCDPISGHTALYWYRQSLGQGPEFLIYFQGTGAADDSGLPNDRFFAVRPEGSVSTLKIQRTERGDSAVYLCASSSGLANTGTQYFGPGTRLTVL.

This clonotype was picked up many times. The chain employs TRBV4-1 and TRBJ1-5; TRBD1 might be the D (6 bases). Germline V lookup: CDR1 MGHRA, CDR2 YSYEKL. The CDR3 consists of 16 residues. V dropped 4 bases and J dropped 4 bases, with 17 bases sitting between them. The CDR3 region has the DNA TGCGCCAGCAGCCCGAGGGAGACAGGTGCAAATCAGCCCCAGCATTTT. It is translated as CASSPRETGANQPQHF.

The sample holds a few counts of this clonotype. The V gene is TRBV2, the J gene TRBJ2-5, with 12 bases identical to TRBD1. V dropped 6 bases and J dropped 11; count of bases not matched to a gene: 7. CDR3 size: 13 residues. Per the germline V gene, CDR1 is SNHLY and CDR2 is FYNNEI. The CDR3 DNA reads as TGTGCCAGCAGGGGACAGGGGGCATGGGAGCAGTACTTC. Amino acid sequence: CASRGQGAWEQYF. The entire variable domain, with the rest obtained from reference TRBV2 and TRBJ2-5, is as follows: EPEVTQTPSHQVTQMGQEVILRCVPISNHLYFYWYRQILGQKVEFLVSFYNNEISEKSEIFDDQFSVERPDGSNFTLKIRSTKLEDSAMYFCASRGQGAWEQYFGPGTRLLVL.

The V and J genes are TRBV11-2 and TRBJ2-3, with a possible D match to TRBD2 (6 bases). Trimming shortened V by 0 bases and J by 6 bases, and 13 bases separated the two germline ends. Germline loops: CDR1 SGHAT, CDR2 FQNNGV. The CDR3 extends over 15 amino acids. Here the CDR3 DNA reads TGTGCCAGCAGCTTAGACGGGGCCAGCGGGGATACGCAGTATTTT. Its protein product is CASSLDGASGDTQYF.

Details on this clonotype: Without the conserved terminal phenylalanine or tryptophan, this CDR3 likely stems from a read error. The chain joins TRBV2 to TRBJ1-6; the D is unclear. The germline V gene has CDR1 SNHLY and CDR2 FYNNEI. CDR3 length: 14 residues. V was clipped by 8 bases and J by 8 bases, with 16 bases between them. The CDR3 coding sequence is TGTGCCAGCGTAGGAAAGGACGGTCATTCACCCCTCCACCTT. It specifies CASVGKDGHSPLHL.

The rearrangement links TRBV20-1 to TRBJ2-1; 11 bases are a match to TRBD2. The CDR3 runs to 14 residues. J lost 7 bases, V lost 3 bases, and 5 bases had no gene match. The germline gives CDR1 DFQATT, CDR2 SNEGSKA (reference sequence). In nucleotides, the CDR3 is TGCAGTGCTAGGCCGGGACTAGCGGCAAATGAGCAGTTCTTC. Protein product: CSARPGLAANEQFF.

This clonotype was seen more than once but under ten times. The chain carries TRBV27 and TRBJ2-7; no reliable D call. This CDR3 comprises 14 residues. The ends were cut back, 5 bases at V and 4 bases at J, with 15 bases in the middle. Germline V gene lookup returns CDR1 MNHEY and CDR2 SMNVEV (reference sequence). The CDR3 protein is CASSLRLERYEQYF. CDR3 bases: TGTGCCAGCAGTCTCCGACTCGAGCGATACGAGCAGTACTTC.

This clonotype was found a few times. The rearrangement joins TRBV20-1 to TRBJ2-5; D remains ambiguous. This CDR3 has 14 residues. Looked up from germline, CDR1 is DFQATT and CDR2 is SNEGSKA (reference sequence). The ends were cut back, 1 base at V and 0 bases at J, with 9 bases in the middle. The CDR3 DNA reads TGCAGTGCTAGAGTTAGAACCAACCAAGAGACCCAGTACTTC. Its translation: CSARVRTNQETQYF.

This chain uses TRBV7-9 with TRBJ2-4; 7 positions agree with TRBD2. The last part of the DNA fits TRBJ2-7 better; the J call may be wrong. The CDR3 is made up of 15 amino acids. Germline loops: CDR1 SEHNR, CDR2 FQNEAQ (reference sequence). The CDR3 region has the DNA TGTGCCAGCAGCTTAGGGGGGGGACCTTCCGGCGAGCAGTACTTC. This translates into CASSLGGGPSGEQYF.

The chain joins TRBV14 to TRBJ2-1; 14 positions match TRBD2. The germline V gene has CDR1 SGHDN and CDR2 FVKESK. The V gene end was trimmed by 1 base and the J gene end by 9 bases; junction bases not matched to a gene: 5. This CDR3 is 16 amino acids long. The CDR3 sequence is CASSQGLAGGRVEQFF. CDR3 nucleotide sequence: TGTGCCAGCAGCCAAGGACTAGCGGGGGGGCGAGTTGAGCAGTTCTTC.

V gene TRBV20-1 combines with J gene TRBJ2-7, with 7 nucleotides matching TRBD1. Germline lookup yields CDR1 DFQATT and CDR2 SNEGSKA (reference sequence). The CDR3 sequence is 12 residues long. V lost 8 bases to trimming and J lost 4 bases; unmatched junction nucleotides: 8. The CDR3 DNA sequence: TGCAGTATCGGGCAGGGGGAATACGAGCAGTACTTC. Translation gives CSIGQGEYEQYF.

V is TRBV7-9 and J is TRBJ2-1; 7 bases match TRBD1. The CDR3 spans 15 residues. Per the germline V gene, CDR1 is SEHNR and CDR2 is FQNEAQ (reference sequence). With 4 bases clipped from V and 5 bases from J, the junction kept 8 bases outside the gene matches. This CDR3 reads CASSSTGLNHNEQFF. The CDR3 nucleotides read TGTGCCAGCAGCTCGACAGGGCTCAACCACAATGAGCAGTTCTTC.